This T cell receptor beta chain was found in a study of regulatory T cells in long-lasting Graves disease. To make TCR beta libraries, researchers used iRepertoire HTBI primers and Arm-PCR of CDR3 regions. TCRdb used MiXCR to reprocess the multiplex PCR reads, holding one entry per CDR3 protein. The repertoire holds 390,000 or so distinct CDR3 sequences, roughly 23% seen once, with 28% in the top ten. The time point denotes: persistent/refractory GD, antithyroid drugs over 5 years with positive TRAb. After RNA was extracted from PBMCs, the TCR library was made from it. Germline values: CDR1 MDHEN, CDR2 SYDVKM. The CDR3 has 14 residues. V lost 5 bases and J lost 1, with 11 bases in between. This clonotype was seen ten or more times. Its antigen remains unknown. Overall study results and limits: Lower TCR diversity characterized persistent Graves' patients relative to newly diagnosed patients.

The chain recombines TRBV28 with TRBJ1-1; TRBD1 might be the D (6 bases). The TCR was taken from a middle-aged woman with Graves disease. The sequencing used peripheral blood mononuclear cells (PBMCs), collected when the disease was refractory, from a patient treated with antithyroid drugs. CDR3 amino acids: CASSPGQTNTEAFF. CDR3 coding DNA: TGTGCCAGCAGTCCGGGACAAACGAACACTGAAGCTTTCTTT.